These T cell receptor beta chains were read from a single sample in a study of T-cell reconstitution after alpha-beta-depleted transplantation in children. TCRdb ran MiXCR on the PCR reads and lists one entry per CDR3 protein. The sample records about 210,000 distinct CDR3 sequences, approximately 15% being singletons. Sequencing was performed on PBMCs, mostly from graft donor cells, taken 360 days after TCRalphabeta/CD19-depleted stem cell transplant. These receptors all stem from a male patient aged 2 to 9 who had a stem cell transplant for acute lymphoblastic leukemia, so the T cells may come from the graft donor. The CDR3 runs from the conserved cysteine through the conserved F or W.

j_call v_call cdr3_aa
TRBJ2-1 TRBV5-1 CASSSQGASNEQFF
TRBJ2-6 TRBV10-3 CAISEFTAAGANVLTF
TRBJ2-5 TRBV5-1 CASSLALGSQETQYF
TRBJ1-1 TRBV12-3/TRBV12-4 CASSSYTEAFF
TRBJ2-1 TRBV6-5 CASSYEPRTTYNEQFF
TRBJ2-7 TRBV7-2 CASSLLGTGGNFEQYF
TRBJ2-5 TRBV12-3/TRBV12-4 CASSLPRTETQETQYF
TRBJ1-4 TRBV4-2 CASSQRTGRWVDEKLFF
TRBJ2-3 TRBV18 CASSPPRRAGGPTDTQYF
TRBJ2-5 TRBV7-2 CASSLGRTSGNSETQYF
TRBJ2-2 TRBV6-5 CASSYSMGAGAGELFF
TRBJ2-6 TRBV6-6 CASFQTGGATGANVLTF
TRBJ2-5 TRBV20-1 CSADRDTHRETQYF
TRBJ2-1 TRBV27 CASKKSGGPYNEQFF
TRBJ2-1 TRBV5-5 CASSWVDSRGNEQFF
TRBJ2-3 TRBV7-9 CASSSRDRDTDTQYF
TRBJ2-5 TRBV28 CASRDRGRETQYF
TRBJ2-3 TRBV5-1 CASSLSRSTDTQYF
TRBJ1-6 TRBV5-4 CASSLPGQAQPLHF
TRBJ2-7 TRBV4-3 CASSQEVHPGDEQYF
TRBJ2-3 TRBV10-1 CASSGQRADTQYF
TRBJ2-7 TRBV7-2 CASSLRPTEQYF
TRBJ2-1 TRBV3-1 CASSPNRIGRYNEQFF
TRBJ1-4 TRBV5-1 CASSSAWNEKLFF
TRBJ1-1 TRBV7-8 CASSLSDTFNTEAFF
TRBJ1-2 TRBV28 CASSLVLTDHYGYTF
TRBJ2-1 TRBV7-8 CASSFVGHNEQFF
TRBJ2-1 TRBV5-1 CASSPDVDNEQFF
TRBJ1-3 TRBV18 CASSPLDSGNTIYF
TRBJ2-7 TRBV6-2/TRBV6-3 CASSIRQTYEQYF
TRBJ2-5 TRBV20-1 CSARDLGRWETQYF
TRBJ2-1 TRBV12-3/TRBV12-4 CASSSAHQSSYNEQFF
TRBJ1-5 TRBV7-2 CASSLGQGGVQPQHF
TRBJ2-3 TRBV5-1 CASSLFSGGADTQYF
TRBJ1-5 TRBV29-1 CSVRGGTGQPQHF
TRBJ1-1 TRBV28 CASSLSFFPGVRVNTEAFF
TRBJ2-5 TRBV5-1 CASSLAILGTVQETQYF
TRBJ2-3 TRBV20-1 CCASSPRLAGSTDTQYF
TRBJ2-3 TRBV10-3 CAISPGTSGGTDTQYF
TRBJ2-1 TRBV10-3 CAISDEPVAGFYNEQFF
TRBJ2-7 TRBV6-2/TRBV6-3 CASSYLGPELASYEQYF
TRBJ2-7 TRBV29-1 CSVGTGMKSEQYF
TRBJ1-1 TRBV11-2 CASSLVGQNTEAFF
TRBJ2-1 TRBV20-1 CSARGGAVEGEQFF
TRBJ2-2 TRBV11-2 CASSLEGTSNTGELFF
TRBJ2-7 TRBV10-2 CASSESGLAGNEQYF
TRBJ1-2 TRBV29-1 CSVEGHRDDYGYTF
TRBJ2-6 TRBV5-1 CASSLFSWGQGASGANVLTF
TRBJ2-5 TRBV20-1 CSASRDLGETQYF
TRBJ1-1 TRBV5-1 CASMAGGFMNAEAFF
TRBJ2-1 TRBV18 CASSPRNGGSSSYNEQFF
TRBJ2-3 TRBV18 CASSPTSGGHDTQYF
TRBJ2-1 TRBV15 CATSRLAGWIDPNEQFF
TRBJ2-7 TRBV10-1 CASSESLGSYEQYF
TRBJ2-1 TRBV10-3 CANQRGWGTEQFF
TRBJ2-1 TRBV30 CAWSVPDSRYNEQFF
TRBJ2-2 TRBV5-1 CASSLVGRGPTGELFF
TRBJ2-5 TRBV5-1 CASSRSGGGGAWETQYF
TRBJ1-1 TRBV5-5 CASSTGQGRGEAFF
TRBJ2-1 TRBV2 CASALSGSEQFF